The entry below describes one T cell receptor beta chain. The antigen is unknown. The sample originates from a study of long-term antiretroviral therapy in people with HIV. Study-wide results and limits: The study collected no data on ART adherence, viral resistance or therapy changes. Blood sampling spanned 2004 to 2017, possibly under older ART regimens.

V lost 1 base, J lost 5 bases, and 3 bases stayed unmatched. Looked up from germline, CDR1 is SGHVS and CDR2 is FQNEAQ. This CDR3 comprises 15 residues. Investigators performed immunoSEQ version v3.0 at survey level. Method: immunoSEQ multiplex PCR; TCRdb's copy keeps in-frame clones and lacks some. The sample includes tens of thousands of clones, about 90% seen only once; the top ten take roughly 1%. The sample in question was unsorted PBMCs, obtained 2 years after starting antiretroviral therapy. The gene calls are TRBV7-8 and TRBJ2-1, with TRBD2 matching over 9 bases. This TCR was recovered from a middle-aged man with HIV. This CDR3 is CASSLGLAGNNEQFF. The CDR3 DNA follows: TGTGCCAGCAGCTTAGGTCTAGCGGGAAACAATGAGCAGTTCTTC.